A single T cell receptor beta chain is shown here with its context. Expressed TCRB transcripts were sequenced because the entire RNA isolate underwent reverse transcription. TCRdb's copy holds only in-frame clones and misses some; the assay was immunoSEQ multiplex PCR. The table lists about 400,000 clones, 10% to 15% of them singletons, with 0.017% in the top ten. These data come from a study of beta chain features in type 1 diabetes. This CDR3 comprises 15 residues. The V gene's germline CDR1 is SGHTA and CDR2 FQGNSA. Trimming left V 2 bases short and J 0 bases short, with 8 bases between. The clonotype comes from a young man in good health. The chain recombines TRBV7-2 with TRBJ2-1, with unresolved D. The specimen sequenced was naive CD4+ T cells from blood. DNA of the CDR3: TGTGCCAGCAGCTTATTGTTATCCTCCTACAATGAGCAGTTCTTC. Residues: CASSLLLSSYNEQFF.